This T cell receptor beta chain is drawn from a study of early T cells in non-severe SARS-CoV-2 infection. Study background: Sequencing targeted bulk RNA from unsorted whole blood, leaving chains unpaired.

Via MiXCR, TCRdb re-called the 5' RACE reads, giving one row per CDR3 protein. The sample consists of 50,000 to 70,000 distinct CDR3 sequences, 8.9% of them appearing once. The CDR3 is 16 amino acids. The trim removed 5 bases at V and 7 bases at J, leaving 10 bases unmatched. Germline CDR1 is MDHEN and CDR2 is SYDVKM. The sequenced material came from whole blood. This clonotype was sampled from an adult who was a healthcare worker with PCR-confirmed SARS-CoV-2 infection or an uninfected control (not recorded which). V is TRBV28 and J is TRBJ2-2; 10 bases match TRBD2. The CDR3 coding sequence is TGTGCCAGCAGTACTAGAGCGGGAGGGCCTGTCGGGGAGCTGTTTTTT. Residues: CASSTRAGGPVGELFF.